A single sample is the source of the 14 T cell receptor beta chains below, sequenced in a study of T cell responses to AZD1222 COVID-19 vaccine. Generated by immunoSEQ multiplex PCR, the TCRdb table keeps only in-frame clones and is missing some. Among approximately 99,000 clones listed, approximately 86% were seen once. This material consisted of peripheral blood, taken on day 0 of AZD1222 vaccination. These receptor sequences come from an adult in good health.

The chain carries TRBV10-3 and TRBJ1-3; tentatively, D is TRBD1 (5 bases). The CDR3 runs 16 residues. Trimming left V 2 bases short and J 8 bases short, with 19 bases between. From germline, CDR1 is ENHRY and CDR2 SYGVKD. CDR3 sequence reads: CAISEPGHGPIDTIYF. The CDR3 DNA follows: TGTGCCATCAGTGAGCCCGGACACGGTCCGATAGACACCATATATTTT.

The V and J genes are TRBV27 and TRBJ2-7; 11 positions match TRBD2. The CDR3 consists of 16 residues. CDR1 MNHEY and CDR2 SMNVEV come from the germline V gene (reference sequence). The ends lost 6 bases at V and 2 bases at J; junction bases unmatched: 9. The DNA for the CDR3 is TGTGCCAGCAGAGCCGTCACTAGCGGGGGTCCCTACGAGCAGTACTTC. Translating it yields CASRAVTSGGPYEQYF.

The chain employs TRBV3-1 (or the pseudogene TRBV3-2) and TRBJ1-5; maybe TRBD1 (5 bases). The germline V gene has CDR1 LGHDT and CDR2 YNNKEL (reference sequence). This CDR3 spans 18 amino acids. Trimming took off 0 bases at V and 6 bases at J, with 21 bases between the two ends. Here the CDR3 reads CASSQEPPDSPGGQPQHF. Written as DNA, the CDR3 is TGTGCCAGCAGCCAAGAGCCACCGGACTCACCGGGGGGTCAGCCCCAGCATTTT.

This clone was counted once. The chain carries TRBV11-3 and TRBJ1-1; D is perhaps TRBD1 (5 bases). Germline lookup yields CDR1 SGHNT and CDR2 YENEEA. V shed 2 bases and J shed 4 bases, with 5 bases lying between them. The CDR3 consists of 12 residues. The CDR3 DNA sequence: TGTGCCAGCAGCTTAAGGGGCACTGAAGCTTTCTTT. Its protein product is CASSLRGTEAFF.

This chain uses TRBV18 with TRBJ1-1, with 7 bases that match TRBD1. V shed 4 bases, J shed 4 bases, and the junction held 3 bases outside the gene matches. Per the germline V gene, CDR1 is KGHSH and CDR2 is LQKENI. The CDR3 is 13 amino acids. The chain's CDR3 is CASSRRQGTEAFF. The CDR3, as DNA: TGTGCCAGCTCACGGCGACAGGGCACTGAAGCTTTCTTT.

The V and J genes are TRBV19 and TRBJ2-2; 8 bases match TRBD2. The germline gives CDR1 LNHDA, CDR2 SQIVND (reference sequence). J was trimmed by 6 bases and V by 9 bases; bases with no gene match: 12. This CDR3 comprises 15 residues. CDR3 protein: CASKRGSGESGELFF. In DNA form, the CDR3 reads TGTGCCAGCAAACGGGGTAGCGGGGAGTCCGGGGAGCTGTTTTTT.

The genes are TRBV12-3 or TRBV12-4 and TRBJ1-4, with 7 bases that match TRBD1. The CDR3 sequence is 12 residues long. The V segment lost 5 bases and the J segment 8 bases; nucleotides outside the gene matches: 2. In DNA form, the CDR3 reads TGTGCCAGCAGTACACAGGGGGAAAAACTGTTTTTT. Amino acid sequence: CASSTQGEKLFF.

The chain has TRBV20-1 and TRBJ2-5; TRBD1 aligns across 7 bases. The trim removed 3 bases at V and 5 bases at J, leaving 9 bases unmatched. The length of the CDR3 is 14 residues. CDR1 and CDR2 from the germline V gene are DFQATT and SNEGSKA (reference sequence). Here the CDR3 reads CSASVGTVGETQYF. CDR3 sequence (DNA): TGCAGTGCTAGTGTCGGGACAGTAGGGGAGACCCAGTACTTC.

The genes are TRBV29-1 and TRBJ2-1; 12 nucleotides agree with TRBD2. V gave up 8 bases and J gave up 4 bases; unmatched junction bases: 12. CDR1 is SQVTM and CDR2 is ANQGSEA in the germline V gene. The CDR3 has 16 amino acids. CDR3 nucleotides: TGCAGCCTTCACAGGCGGACTAGCGGGGTATACAATGAGCAGTTCTTC. This codes for CSLHRRTSGVYNEQFF.

The genes are TRBV11-1 and TRBJ1-2; D unclear. In germline, CDR1 is SGHAT, CDR2 FQDESV (reference sequence). V lost 1 base and J 2 bases, leaving 5 bases between the germline ends. The CDR3 length is 13 residues. In nucleotides, the CDR3 is TGTGCCAGCAGCTTAGGGAGAAACTATGGCTACACCTTC. Its protein product is CASSLGRNYGYTF.

The chain has TRBV3-1 (or the pseudogene TRBV3-2) and TRBJ2-3; either TRBD1 or TRBD2 may supply D (5 bases each). Trimming took 3 bases from V and 5 from J, leaving 9 bases between them. Germline V lookup: CDR1 LGHDT, CDR2 YNNKEL (reference sequence). The CDR3 loop spans 13 amino acids. The CDR3 loop is CASSHAGGDTQYF. CDR3 DNA: TGTGCCAGCAGCCATGCTGGGGGAGATACGCAGTATTTT.

The chain carries TRBV19 and TRBJ2-1; TRBD1 or TRBD2 may be the D gene (5 bases each). Germline V gives CDR1 LNHDA, CDR2 SQIVND (reference sequence). The germline V and J ends were trimmed by 7 bases and 3 bases, with 19 bases remaining between them. The CDR3 loop spans 16 amino acids. The CDR3 DNA reads TGTGCCAGTACCCGTGAGACCGGGACGGACTACAATGAGCAGTTCTTC. Protein sequence: CASTRETGTDYNEQFF.

This sequence joins TRBV7-2 and TRBJ2-1, with 11 bases identical to TRBD2. Germline V gene sequence: CDR1 SGHTA, CDR2 FQGNSA. This CDR3 region has 16 residues. The junction had 10 bases not matched to a gene; V was cut back by 5 bases and J by 7 bases. The chain's CDR3 is CASSTDPSGGRNEQFF. The DNA of the CDR3 is TGTGCCAGCAGCACAGACCCTAGCGGGGGGAGAAATGAGCAGTTCTTC. Supplemented by reference TRBV7-2 and TRBJ2-1, the full variable domain reads GAGVSQSPSNKVTEKGKDVELRCDPISGHTALYWYRQSLGQGLEFLIYFQGNSAPDKSGLPSDRFSAERTGGSVSTLTIQRTQQEDSAVYLCASSTDPSGGRNEQFFGPGTRLTVL.

The CDR3 loop reads CASSFFQGRPGSADGYTF. The CDR3 DNA sequence: TGTGCCAGCAGTTTTTTCCAGGGTCGGCCGGGTTCCGCGGATGGCTACACCTTC. The V call is TRBV27, the J call TRBJ1-2; possibly TRBD1 for D (5 bases). This CDR3 is built from 18 residues. Germline values: CDR1 MNHEY, CDR2 SMNVEV (reference sequence). V gave up 3 bases and J gave up 6 bases, with 26 bases separating them.